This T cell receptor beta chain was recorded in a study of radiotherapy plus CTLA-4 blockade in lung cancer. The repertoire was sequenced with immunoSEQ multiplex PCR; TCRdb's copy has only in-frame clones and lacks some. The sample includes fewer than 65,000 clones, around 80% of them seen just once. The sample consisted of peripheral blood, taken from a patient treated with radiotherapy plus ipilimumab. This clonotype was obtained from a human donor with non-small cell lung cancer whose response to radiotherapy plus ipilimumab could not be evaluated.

CDR3 loop: CASSLVGLAGGADTQYF. DNA for the CDR3: TGTGCCAGCAGCTTGGTGGGGCTAGCGGGGGGCGCAGATACGCAGTATTTT. The chain is built from TRBV5-6 and TRBJ2-3; 11 bases are shared with TRBD2. Germline CDR1 reads SGHDT; CDR2 reads YYEEEE. Trimming at V came to 0 bases and at J to 4 bases, leaving 7 bases not matched to a gene. The CDR3 spans 17 residues. Variable domain in full (rest from reference TRBV5-6 and TRBJ2-3): DAGVTQSPTHLIKTRGQQVTLRCSPKSGHDTVSWYQQALGQGPQFIFQYYEEEERQRGNFPDRFSGHQFPNYSSELNVNALLLGDSALYLCASSLVGLAGGADTQYFGPGTRLTVL.